The present entry profiles one TCR beta chain with its context. Together with a sample-barcoded 5' primer, a J-beta primer mix was included in a second PCR lasting about 7 to 11 cycles. Using its own MiXCR run on the 5' RACE reads, TCRdb lists one record per CDR3 protein. There are some 1.7 million distinct CDR3 sequences in the sample; 28% occur only once, and less than 9.5% lies in the top ten. The data are from a study of blood T cells in healthy people across ages. The CDR3 loop spans 15 amino acids. V was clipped by 6 bases and J by 3 bases; unmatched bases: 5. The germline V gene has CDR1 MDHEN and CDR2 SYDVKM.

The sample taken for sequencing was blood. The TCR comes from a woman in her 30s in good health. V usage is TRBV28 and J usage is TRBJ2-1; 10 bases align to TRBD1. The CDR3 is CASSSDRGVYNEQFF. The CDR3 DNA sequence: TGTGCCAGCAGCTCGGACAGGGGGGTCTACAATGAGCAGTTCTTC.